The rows below give T cell receptor beta chains drawn from one sample of a study of blood T cells in healthy people across ages. TCRdb reprocessed the 5' RACE reads via MiXCR and lists one record per CDR3 protein. The sample consists of more than 750,000 distinct CDR3 sequences, roughly 28% of them appearing once. This same sample was also taken into another study, of T cells of mothers and their children.

Sequencing was performed on blood. These receptors were obtained from a woman aged 40 to 55 in good health. Both conserved end residues are part of each CDR3. The D gene is left open where the match is weak. Size is stated for part of the rows, as once, few or many counts, or as a class when the clone is expanded.

DNA | CDR3 | V | size | D | J
TGTGCCAGCACCCCGGGGGCATACAATGAGCAGTTCTTC | CASTPGAYNEQFF | TRBV12-3/TRBV12-4 | NA | NA | TRBJ2-1
TGTGCCAGCAGTCGACGAAGGACTGAAGCTTTCTTT | CASSRRRTEAFF | TRBV12-3/TRBV12-4 | NA | NA | TRBJ1-1
TGTGCCAGCAGTTACCCCCCGATGGCTTTCTTT | CASSYPPMAFF | TRBV6-5 | few | NA | TRBJ1-1
TGCAGTGCTAGAGTTCGCGGGTTTCTCGATGGCAATCAGCCCCAGCATTTT | CSARVRGFLDGNQPQHF | TRBV20-1 | NA | NA | TRBJ1-5
TGTGCCAGCAGCTTAACTAGCGGGGATACGCAGTATTTT | CASSLTSGDTQYF | TRBV7-3 | many | TRBD2 | TRBJ2-3
TGTGCCAGCAGTTTAGAGCAGGCCAACACTGAAGCTTTCTTT | CASSLEQANTEAFF | TRBV27 | few | NA | TRBJ1-1
TGTGCCAGCAGGGGGGGAGTACGCTTCGAGCAGTACTTC | CASRGGVRFEQYF | TRBV6-5 | NA | NA | TRBJ2-7
TGCGCCAGCAGCTTGGCAAATTCTGGAAACACCATATATTTT | CASSLANSGNTIYF | TRBV5-1 | NA | NA | TRBJ1-3
TGTGCCAGCAGTCCGCAAACAGGGAACTCCTATGGCTACACCTTC | CASSPQTGNSYGYTF | TRBV28 | few | NA | TRBJ1-2
TGTGCCAGCAGCACCATAAGCGGGGGGGCCACAGATACGCAGTATTTT | CASSTISGGATDTQYF | TRBV7-2 | few | TRBD2 | TRBJ2-3
TGTGCCAGCAGATTGACAGGCGCTGAAGCTTTCTTT | CASRLTGAEAFF | TRBV12-3/TRBV12-4 | NA | NA | TRBJ1-1
TGCGCCAGCAGGAAGACAGTTCCAACTGGGGCCAACGTCCTGACTTTC | CASRKTVPTGANVLTF | TRBV5-1 | many | NA | TRBJ2-6
TGTGCCAGCAGTGGTGGGGGCCGAGGGGGCTACACCTTC | CASSGGGRGGYTF | TRBV2 | NA | NA | TRBJ1-2
TGCGCCAGCAGCGCGACCGGGACAGGGGGCTACAATGAGCAGTTATTC | CASSATGTGGYNEQLF | TRBV5-1 | NA | TRBD1 | TRBJ2-1
TGTGCCAGCAGCTTAGAATCGGGGATGCGAGAGACCCAGTACTTC | CASSLESGMRETQYF | TRBV7-9 | NA | NA | TRBJ2-5
TGTGCCAGCAGTTCCGCCGGACTAGCGGGGGGAGTCACAGATACGCAGTATTTT | CASSSAGLAGGVTDTQYF | TRBV28 | NA | TRBD2 | TRBJ2-3
TGCGCGGGCAGCTACAATGAGCAGTTCTTC | CAGSYNEQFF | TRBV29-1 | many | NA | TRBJ2-1
TGCAGTGCTAGACATCAGGGGAGCTATGGCTACACCTTC | CSARHQGSYGYTF | TRBV20-1 | few | NA | TRBJ1-2
TGCGCCAGCAGCACGGGACAGTGGTACAATGAGCAGTTCTTC | CASSTGQWYNEQFF | TRBV5-1 | many | TRBD1 | TRBJ2-1
TGTGCCAGCAGCTTACAGGGCTACACTGAAGCTTTCTTT | CASSLQGYTEAFF | TRBV7-6 | many | NA | TRBJ1-1
TGTGCCAGCAGCCCGACGGTTATAGCGGGGGGACAGACCTACGAGCAGTACTTC | CASSPTVIAGGQTYEQYF | TRBV7-9 | many | TRBD2 | TRBJ2-7
TGCAGTGCTATGCGCGGTTACACTGAAGCTTTCTTT | CSAMRGYTEAFF | TRBV20-1 | few | NA | TRBJ1-1
TGTGCCAGCAGCTTAGAGGGGGGACGGCTCATACAATACGAGCAGTACTTC | CASSLEGGRLIQYEQYF | TRBV13 | few | NA | TRBJ2-7
TGCAGCGTTGGGGGGGACATCGACTCCTACGAGCAGTACTTC | CSVGGDIDSYEQYF | TRBV29-1 | few | NA | TRBJ2-7
TGTGCCAGCAGCCATTCATTAGCGGGGCTCACAGATACGCAGTATTTT | CASSHSLAGLTDTQYF | TRBV3-1 | NA | TRBD2 | TRBJ2-3
TGTGCCAGCAGACCCTCCGGGACAGGGGGCGGAAAACTGTTTTTT | CASRPSGTGGGKLFF | TRBV7-2 | few | TRBD1 | TRBJ1-4
TGTGCCAGCACCGGGACTGATGAGAGCTCCTACGAGCAGTACTTC | CASTGTDESSYEQYF | TRBV28 | NA | NA | TRBJ2-7
TGTGCCACCAGCAGAGATCAACAGGGTCCCTACGAGCAGTACTTC | CATSRDQQGPYEQYF | TRBV15 | many | NA | TRBJ2-7
TGTGCCAGCTCACCAAACTCGGGAACTGAAGCTTTCTTT | CASSPNSGTEAFF | TRBV18 | few | NA | TRBJ1-1
TGCGCCAGCAGCTTGTTGGTCCGGACTAGCGGGGGGACAGATACGCAGTATTTT | CASSLLVRTSGGTDTQYF | TRBV5-1 | once | TRBD2 | TRBJ2-3
TGCAGTGCTACCTCCAATAATCAGCCCCAGCATTTT | CSATSNNQPQHF | TRBV20-1 | few | NA | TRBJ1-5
TGTGCCAGCAGTGATGGGGCATATGAAACTTTCTTT | CASSDGAYETFF | TRBV2 | NA | NA | TRBJ1-1
TGTGCCAGTGGGGGACTAGCGGCGGAAAATGAGCAGTTCTTC | CASGGLAAENEQFF | TRBV6-1 | many | TRBD2 | TRBJ2-1
TGTGCCAGCCGGCTAGGGGGGACAAACAGCTACGAGCAGTACTTC | CASRLGGTNSYEQYF | TRBV6-2/TRBV6-3 | many | NA | TRBJ2-7
TGTGCCAGCAGTTTTTCGTGGCAGTACAATCAGCCCCAGCATTTT | CASSFSWQYNQPQHF | TRBV12-3/TRBV12-4 | few | NA | TRBJ1-5
TGCAGTGCAAGGCAGGGGACCCAAGAGACCCAGTACTTC | CSARQGTQETQYF | TRBV20-1 | many | NA | TRBJ2-5
TGCGCCAGCAGCCCGACCGGGACAGGGTGGGGGTACGAGCAGTACTTC | CASSPTGTGWGYEQYF | TRBV4-1 | NA | TRBD1 | TRBJ2-7
TGTGCCATCAGTGAGAGGCAGGGATACGAGCAGTACTTC | CAISERQGYEQYF | TRBV10-3 | many | NA | TRBJ2-7
TGTGCCAGCTCCTCATTGGGAGATCAAGAGACCCAGTACTTC | CASSSLGDQETQYF | TRBV18 | few | NA | TRBJ2-5
TGTGCCAGCAGCTTGGATCATAACTCCTACAATGAGCAGTTCTTC | CASSLDHNSYNEQFF | TRBV5-5 | few | NA | TRBJ2-1
TGTGCCAGCAGCCTGTACACGGGGGGACTCTACAATGAGCAGTACTTC | CASSLYTGGLYNEQYF | TRBV11-2 | NA | TRBD2 | TRBJ2-7
TGTGCCAGCAGGACCCACGGGGTGAGCTCCTACGAGCAGTACTTC | CASRTHGVSSYEQYF | TRBV28 | many | NA | TRBJ2-7
TGTGCCAGCGGAAGGACTAGCGGGAGCGGAGAGCAGTACTTC | CASGRTSGSGEQYF | TRBV12-3/TRBV12-4 | NA | TRBD2 | TRBJ2-7
TGTGCCAGCAGTTTTTCAGGGTTCAGCACAGATACGCAGTATTTT | CASSFSGFSTDTQYF | TRBV28 | NA | NA | TRBJ2-3
TGTGCCAGCAGCTCGGTTGTGGATGAAAAACTGTTTTTT | CASSSVVDEKLFF | TRBV5-5 | NA | NA | TRBJ1-4
TGTGCCAGCAGCAGGGACATCTCTGATGGCTACACCTTC | CASSRDISDGYTF | TRBV7-9 | NA | NA | TRBJ1-2
TGCAGTGCCCCGGACAGGGGGCGCGGGGAGCTGTTTTTT | CSAPDRGRGELFF | TRBV20-1 | few | TRBD1 | TRBJ2-2
TGTGCCAGCAGCTCAGCGACCGACCCTCAGGGCTATGGCTACACCTTC | CASSSATDPQGYGYTF | TRBV7-9 | many | NA | TRBJ1-2
TGTGCCAGCACCGAAAACCGGAGCTTTAACTATGGCTACACCTTC | CASTENRSFNYGYTF | TRBV28 | NA | NA | TRBJ1-2